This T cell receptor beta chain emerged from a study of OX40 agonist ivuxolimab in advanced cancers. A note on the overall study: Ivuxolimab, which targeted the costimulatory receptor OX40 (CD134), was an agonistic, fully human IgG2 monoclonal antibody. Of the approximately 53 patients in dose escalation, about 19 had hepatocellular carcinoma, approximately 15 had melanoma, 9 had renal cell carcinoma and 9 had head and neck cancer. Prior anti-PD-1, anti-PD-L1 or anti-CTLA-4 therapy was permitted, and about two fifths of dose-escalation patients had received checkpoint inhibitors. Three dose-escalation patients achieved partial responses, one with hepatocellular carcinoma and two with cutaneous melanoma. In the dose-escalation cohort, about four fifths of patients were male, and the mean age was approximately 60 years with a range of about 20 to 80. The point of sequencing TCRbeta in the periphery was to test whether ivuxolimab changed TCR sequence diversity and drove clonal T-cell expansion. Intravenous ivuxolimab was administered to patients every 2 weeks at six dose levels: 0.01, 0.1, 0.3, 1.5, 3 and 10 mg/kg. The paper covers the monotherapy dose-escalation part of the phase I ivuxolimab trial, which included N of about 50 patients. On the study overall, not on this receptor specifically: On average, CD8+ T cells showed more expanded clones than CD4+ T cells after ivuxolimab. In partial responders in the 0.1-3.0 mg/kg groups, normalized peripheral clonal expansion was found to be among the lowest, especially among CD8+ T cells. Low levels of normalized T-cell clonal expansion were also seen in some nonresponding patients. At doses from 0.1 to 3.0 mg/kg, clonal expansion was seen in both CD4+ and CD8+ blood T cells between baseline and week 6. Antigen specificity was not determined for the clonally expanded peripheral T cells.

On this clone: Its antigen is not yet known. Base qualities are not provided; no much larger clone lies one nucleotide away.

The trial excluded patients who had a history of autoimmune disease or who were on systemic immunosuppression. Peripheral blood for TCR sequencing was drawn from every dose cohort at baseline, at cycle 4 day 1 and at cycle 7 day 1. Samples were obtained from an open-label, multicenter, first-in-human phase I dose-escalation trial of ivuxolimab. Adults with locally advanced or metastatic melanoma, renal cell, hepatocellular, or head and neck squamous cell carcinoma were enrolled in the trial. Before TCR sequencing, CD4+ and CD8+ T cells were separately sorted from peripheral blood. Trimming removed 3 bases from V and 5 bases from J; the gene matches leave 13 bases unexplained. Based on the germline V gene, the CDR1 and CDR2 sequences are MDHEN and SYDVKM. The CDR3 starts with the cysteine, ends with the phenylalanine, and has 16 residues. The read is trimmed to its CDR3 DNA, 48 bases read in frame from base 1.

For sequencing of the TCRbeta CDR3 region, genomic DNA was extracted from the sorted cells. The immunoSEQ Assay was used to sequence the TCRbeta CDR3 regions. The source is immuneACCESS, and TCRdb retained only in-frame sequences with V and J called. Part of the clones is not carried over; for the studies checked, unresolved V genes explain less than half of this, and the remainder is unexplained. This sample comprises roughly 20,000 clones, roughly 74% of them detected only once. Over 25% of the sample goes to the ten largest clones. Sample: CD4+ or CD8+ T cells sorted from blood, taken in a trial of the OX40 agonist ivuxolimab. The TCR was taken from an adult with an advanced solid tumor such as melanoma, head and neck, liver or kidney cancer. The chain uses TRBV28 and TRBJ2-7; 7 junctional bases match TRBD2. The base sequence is TGTGCCAGCAGTTTCTCTCCTGCGGGAGTCCTCCACGAGCAGTACTTC. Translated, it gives CASSFSPAGVLHEQYF.